This is a list of T cell receptor beta chains from one sample in a study of blood T cell repertoires in COVID-19. Libraries were prepared by immunoSEQ multiplex PCR; TCRdb keeps only in-frame clonotypes and omits some of them. The repertoire has 150,000 to 200,000 clones, 80% to 90% of them found once; the top ten carry around 9%. Sequencing input: peripheral blood. These receptors came from a man aged 50-59 years with active or convalescent COVID-19. Each CDR3 is given with its conserved first and last residue. D genes are given only for firm matches. Not every row has a clone size; where given, it reads once, few, many or a size class.

NA | TRBJ1-2 | NA | TRBV25-1 | TGTGCCAGCAGTGAATCCTTTAACTATGGCTACACCTTC | CASSESFNYGYTF
TRBD1 | TRBJ2-3 | NA | TRBV2 | TGTGCCAGCAGTGACGGGACAGGGGTTCGAGATACGCAGTATTTT | CASSDGTGVRDTQYF
NA | TRBJ1-6 | NA | TRBV19 | TGTGCCAGTAGTACCCGACAGGTTAATTCACCCCTCCACTTT | CASSTRQVNSPLHF
TRBD1 | TRBJ1-4 | NA | TRBV6-5 | TGTGCCAGCAGTTACTCGAAGGCAGGGGGCAGGGAAAAACTGTTTTTT | CASSYSKAGGREKLFF
NA | TRBJ1-2 | NA | TRBV2 | TGTGCCAGCAGTGAAGAGGAGGGCTACACCTTC | CASSEEEGYTF
TRBD2 | TRBJ2-2 | once | TRBV5-1 | TGCGCCAGCAGCTGGATGACTAGCGGGGCCCGTCGGGGCGGGGAGCTGTTTTTT | CASSWMTSGARRGGELFF
NA | TRBJ2-5 | NA | TRBV7-2 | TGTGCCAGCAGCTTTATGCACGACAGCGAGGCCCAGTACTTC | CASSFMHDSEAQYF
NA | TRBJ2-3 | few | TRBV3-1/TRBV3-2 | TGTGCCAGCAGCCGTAGAGATACGCAGTATTTT | CASSRRDTQYF
TRBD1 | TRBJ1-4 | NA | TRBV2 | TGTGCCAGCAGTAAAGAGGGACAGGGGGCAACTAATGAAAAACTGTTTTTT | CASSKEGQGATNEKLFF
NA | TRBJ2-2 | NA | TRBV7-3 | TGTGCCAGCAGCTTAAACTCACCCGGCGGGGAGCTGTTTTTT | CASSLNSPGGELFF
TRBD2 | TRBJ2-2 | NA | TRBV3-1/TRBV3-2 | TGTGCCAGCAGCTTCGTTCGACTGACTAGCGGGAGCACCGGGGAGCTGTTTTTT | CASSFVRLTSGSTGELFF
TRBD2 | TRBJ2-4 | NA | TRBV18 | TGTGCCAGCTCACCGGGACTAGCGAAACAAAACATTCAGTACTTC | CASSPGLAKQNIQYF
NA | TRBJ2-2 | few | TRBV5-5 | TGTGCCAGCAGCTTAAACCTCGGGGTCAGTGTCGGGGAGCTGTTTTTT | CASSLNLGVSVGELFF
NA | TRBJ1-5 | NA | TRBV4-1 | TGCGCCAGCAGAAACATCCGGGGTCTTCCTAAAGTAGGCAATCAGCCCCAGCATTTT | CASRNIRGLPKVGNQPQHF
NA | TRBJ1-4 | NA | TRBV7-9 | TGTGCCAGCCTACTACAGGGTGGTAATGAAAAACTGTTTTTT | CASLLQGGNEKLFF
NA | TRBJ2-7 | NA | TRBV14 | TGTGCCGCCCAGGTAGACTCCTACGAGCAGTACTTC | CAAQVDSYEQYF
NA | TRBJ1-5 | NA | TRBV27 | TGTGCCAGCAGTTTAACCGGGTACCAGCCCCAGCATTTT | CASSLTGYQPQHF